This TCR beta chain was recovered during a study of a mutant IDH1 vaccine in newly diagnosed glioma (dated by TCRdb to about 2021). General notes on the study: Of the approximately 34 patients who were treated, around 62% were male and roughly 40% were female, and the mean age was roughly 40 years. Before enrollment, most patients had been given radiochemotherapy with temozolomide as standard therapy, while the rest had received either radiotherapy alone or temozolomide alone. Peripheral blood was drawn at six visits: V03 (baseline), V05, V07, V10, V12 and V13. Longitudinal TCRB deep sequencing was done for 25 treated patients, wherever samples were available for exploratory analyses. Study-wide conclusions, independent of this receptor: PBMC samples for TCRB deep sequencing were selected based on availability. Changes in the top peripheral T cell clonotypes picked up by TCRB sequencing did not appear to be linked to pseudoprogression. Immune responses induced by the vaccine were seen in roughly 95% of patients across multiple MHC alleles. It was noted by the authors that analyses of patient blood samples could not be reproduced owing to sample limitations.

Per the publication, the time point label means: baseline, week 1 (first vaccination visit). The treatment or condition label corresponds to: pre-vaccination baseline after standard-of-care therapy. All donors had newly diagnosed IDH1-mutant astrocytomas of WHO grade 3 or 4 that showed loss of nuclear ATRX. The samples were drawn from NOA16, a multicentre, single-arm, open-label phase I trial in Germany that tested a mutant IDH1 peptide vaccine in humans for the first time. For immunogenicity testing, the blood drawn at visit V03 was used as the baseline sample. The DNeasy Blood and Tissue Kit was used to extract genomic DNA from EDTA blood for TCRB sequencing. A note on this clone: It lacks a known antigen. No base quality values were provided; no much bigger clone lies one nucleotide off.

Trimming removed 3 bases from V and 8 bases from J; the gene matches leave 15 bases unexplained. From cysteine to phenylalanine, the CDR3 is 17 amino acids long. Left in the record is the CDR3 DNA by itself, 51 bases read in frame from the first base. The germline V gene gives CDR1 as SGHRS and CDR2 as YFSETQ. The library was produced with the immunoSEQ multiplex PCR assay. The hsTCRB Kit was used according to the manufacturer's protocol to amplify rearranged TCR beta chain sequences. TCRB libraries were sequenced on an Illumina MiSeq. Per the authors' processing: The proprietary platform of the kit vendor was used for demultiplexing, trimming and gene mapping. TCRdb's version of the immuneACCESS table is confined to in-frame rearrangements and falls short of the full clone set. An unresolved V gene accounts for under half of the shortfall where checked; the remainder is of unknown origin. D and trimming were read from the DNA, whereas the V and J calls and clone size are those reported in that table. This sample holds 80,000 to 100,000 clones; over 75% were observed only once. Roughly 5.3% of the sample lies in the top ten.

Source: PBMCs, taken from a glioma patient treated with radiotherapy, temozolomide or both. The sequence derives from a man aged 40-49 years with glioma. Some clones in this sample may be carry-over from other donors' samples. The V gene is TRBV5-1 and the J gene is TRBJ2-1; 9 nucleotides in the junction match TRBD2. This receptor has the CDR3 CASSWGTAGGPVDEQFF. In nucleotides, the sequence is TGCGCCAGCAGCTGGGGAACGGCGGGGGGGCCAGTCGATGAGCAGTTCTTC.